These 18 T cell receptor beta chains share one sample of origin, sequenced in a study of response to subunit inactivated influenza vaccine. TCRdb processed the RT-PCR reads anew with MiXCR; each CDR3 protein has one entry. The table includes approximately 500,000 distinct CDR3 sequences, 14% detected once. Sequences were derived from PBMCs from blood, sampled 11 to 12 days after vaccination. The receptors come from a man in his forties or fifties who received an inactivated influenza vaccine.

The rearrangement joins TRBV6-6 to TRBJ1-4, with 7 bases matching TRBD1. Germline V gene data show CDR1 as MNHNY and CDR2 as SVGAGI (reference sequence). The CDR3 length is 13 residues. Trimming cost V 6 bases and J 7 bases; bases outside gene matches: 5. The chain's CDR3 is CASSLQGFEKLFF. For the CDR3, the DNA is TGTGCCAGCAGCCTACAGGGGTTTGAAAAACTGTTTTTT.

This clonotype was seen only a few times. This chain connects TRBV5-1 to TRBJ2-5; D is unclear. Deletions cut 1 base from V and 1 base from J, with 5 bases between. Germline assignment: CDR1 SGHRS and CDR2 YFSETQ. The CDR3 extends over 13 amino acids. The CDR3 reads CASSLYFQETQYF. The CDR3 nucleotides are TGCGCCAGCAGCTTGTATTTCCAAGAGACCCAGTACTTC.

This clonotype was seen more than once but under ten times. The chain links TRBV2 to TRBJ2-7; D not certain. The V end lost 7 bases, the J end lost 1 base, and 14 bases lay between the germline ends. Per the germline V gene, CDR1 is SNHLY and CDR2 is FYNNEI. The CDR3 loop spans 14 amino acids. The CDR3 loop reads CASTMDAGSYEQYF. The CDR3, as DNA: TGTGCCAGCACAATGGACGCAGGATCCTACGAGCAGTACTTC.

The genes are TRBV29-1 and TRBJ2-3; a weak D match, TRBD1 (7 bases). The CDR3 loop spans 14 amino acids. V lost 6 bases and J lost 0, with 13 bases in between. Germline CDR1 and CDR2: SQVTM and ANQGSEA. CDR3 nucleotides: TGCAGCGTGTCACAGGGGACTAGCACAGATACGCAGTATTTT. This codes for CSVSQGTSTDTQYF.

The chain recombines TRBV20-1 with TRBJ1-5; D uncertain. Germline loops: CDR1 DFQATT, CDR2 SNEGSKA (reference sequence). The CDR3 runs to 14 residues. Trimming cost V 4 bases and J 6 bases, with 16 bases left between them. The CDR3 nucleotides read TGCAGTGCTACCCTCCGGGCAGGTGGTCAGCCCCAGCATTTT. Translating gives CSATLRAGGQPQHF.

This clonotype was observed many times. The chain has TRBV4-1 and TRBJ2-7; D remains ambiguous. This CDR3 spans 11 amino acids. CDR1 and CDR2 from the germline V gene are MGHRA and YSYEKL. Trimming pared 1 base from V and 6 bases from J, leaving 4 bases between. CDR3 residues: CASSQGAEQYF. The CDR3 DNA sequence: TGCGCCAGCAGCCAAGGAGCCGAGCAGTACTTC.

This clonotype is a singleton in its sample. The J gene is TRBJ2-1, the V gene TRBV7-9, with 10 bases that match TRBD2. V was pared by 5 bases and J by 6 bases, with 7 bases of the junction left unmatched. CDR3 length: 15 amino acids. Germline V CDR1 and CDR2: SEHNR, FQNEAQ (reference sequence). The CDR3 region has the DNA TGTGCCAGCAGCCGCCCCAGCGGGGGGGGCAATGAGCAGTTCTTC. This gives the protein CASSRPSGGGNEQFF.

The rearrangement uses TRBV29-1 and TRBJ2-1, with D possibly TRBD2 on 6 matching bases. The CDR3 has 12 residues. Trimming left V 6 bases short and J 4 bases short, with 10 bases between. Germline-derived CDR1 and CDR2 are SQVTM and ANQGSEA. The CDR3 is CSVFSGYNEQFF. CDR3 bases: TGCAGCGTCTTTAGCGGATACAATGAGCAGTTCTTC.

This clonotype was picked up many times. V and J are TRBV6-5 and TRBJ1-5; a weak D match, TRBD1 (6 bases). Trimming stripped 2 bases from V and 6 bases from J, with 11 bases between. The length of the CDR3 is 14 residues. The germline CDR1 and CDR2 sequences are MNHEY and SVGAGI. The CDR3 nucleotides are TGTGCCAGCAGTTACCTTCCAGGGGCTCAGCCCCAGCATTTT. This codes for CASSYLPGAQPQHF.

This clonotype was seen once. The V and J genes are TRBV20-1 and TRBJ2-1; 7 bases fit TRBD1. This CDR3 is built from 16 residues. The germline gives CDR1 DFQATT, CDR2 SNEGSKA (reference sequence). J lost 4 bases, V lost 2 bases, and 11 bases had no gene match. Here the CDR3 DNA reads TGCAGTGCTAGACTCCTTAAACAGGGGATTTACAATGAGCAGTTCTTC. This gives the protein CSARLLKQGIYNEQFF.

This clonotype occurred many times. The chain recombines TRBV7-9 with TRBJ2-7; D call uncertain. The CDR3 runs 14 residues. The V gene's germline CDR1 is SEHNR and CDR2 FQNEAQ (reference sequence). The V end was cut by 1 base, the J end by 0 bases, with 7 bases between. CDR3 amino acids: CASSLVVNSYEQYF. Written as DNA, the CDR3 is TGTGCCAGCAGCTTAGTCGTCAACTCCTACGAGCAGTACTTC.

The V and J genes are TRBV5-1 and TRBJ2-1, with a possible D match to TRBD2 (5 bases). Trimming removed 3 bases at V and 8 bases at J, with 24 bases between. The CDR3 loop spans 17 amino acids. Germline V lookup: CDR1 SGHRS, CDR2 YFSETQ. For the CDR3, the DNA is TGCGCCAGCAGCTCCCCACCTACTAGTTGGATCTCTGATGAGCAGTTCTTC. This encodes CASSSPPTSWISDEQFF.

The chain has TRBV7-2 and TRBJ2-2; D unclear. The CDR3 is 15 residues long. The ends were cut back, 1 base at V and 4 bases at J, with 10 bases in the middle. CDR1 and CDR2 (germline): SGHTA, FQGNSA. Here the CDR3 DNA reads TGTGCCAGCAGCTTAGAAGGCAGACTCACCGGGGAGCTGTTTTTT. Its protein product is CASSLEGRLTGELFF. The complete variable domain, with remaining parts taken from reference TRBV7-2 and TRBJ2-2, reads GAGVSQSPSNKVTEKGKDVELRCDPISGHTALYWYRQSLGQGLEFLIYFQGNSAPDKSGLPSDRFSAERTGGSVSTLTIQRTQQEDSAVYLCASSLEGRLTGELFFGEGSRLTVL.

This clonotype was counted at least ten times. The gene calls are TRBV7-2 and TRBJ2-5; 9 bases line up with TRBD2. V gave up 5 bases and J gave up 2 bases; unmatched junction bases: 6. Germline CDR1 reads SGHTA; CDR2 reads FQGNSA. The CDR3 sequence is 15 residues long. CDR3 in DNA: TGTGCCAGCAGCGCAAATAGCGGGAGTCAAGAGACCCAGTACTTC. It encodes CASSANSGSQETQYF.

This clonotype was counted only a few times. The gene calls are TRBV6-2 or TRBV6-3 and TRBJ1-1; a possible D gene is TRBD1 (6 bases). Per germline, CDR1 MNHEY and CDR2 SVGEGT. The CDR3 totals 13 residues. The V end was cut by 5 bases, the J end by 4 bases, with 11 bases between. The CDR3 sequence is CASSQGQVTEAFF. As DNA, the CDR3 is TGTGCCAGCAGTCAGGGGCAGGTCACTGAAGCTTTCTTT.

V usage is TRBV5-1 and J usage is TRBJ1-2; 11 bases agree with TRBD1. V lost 4 bases and J lost 2; bases outside the gene matches: 7. The CDR3 has 16 residues. Germline V lookup: CDR1 SGHRS, CDR2 YFSETQ. DNA for the CDR3: TGCGCCAGCAGCGGGGGACAGGGGGACCAGAACTATGGCTACACCTTC. Residues: CASSGGQGDQNYGYTF.

This clonotype was counted ten times or more. This chain connects TRBV10-3 to TRBJ2-1, with D hard to call. V was shortened by 1 base and J by 5 bases, with 15 bases between the two germline ends. The CDR3 runs to 16 residues. CDR1 ENHRY and CDR2 SYGVKD come from the germline V gene. The CDR3 DNA reads TGTGCCATCAGTGAGTTTGGTAGCCGTAGAAACAATGAGCAGTTCTTC. This translates into CAISEFGSRRNNEQFF.

V is TRBV6-5 and J is TRBJ1-2; the D is unclear. Per the germline V gene, CDR1 is MNHEY and CDR2 is SVGAGI. V lost 8 bases and J 6 bases, leaving 10 bases between the germline ends. The CDR3 is made up of 11 amino acids. CDR3 sequence reads: CASGQGNGYTF. The CDR3 region has the DNA TGTGCCAGCGGGCAAGGAAATGGCTACACCTTC.